These T cell receptor beta chains were read from a single sample in a study of T cells in Graves' hyperthyroidism and ophthalmopathy. TCRdb itself ran the multiplex PCR reads through MiXCR, one entry per CDR3 protein. In the table there are about 420,000 distinct CDR3 sequences, approximately 14% of which are singletons. The specimen sequenced was blood. The source is a woman under 30 with Graves' hyperthyroidism. Each CDR3 is given with its conserved first and last residue. The D gene is left open where the match is weak. A row's size may be missing; if present it is once, few, many or a size class.

>TRBV19|many|NA|TRBJ1-1
CASSIGVRGDTEAFF
TGTGCCAGTAGTATTGGAGTGAGAGGGGACACTGAAGCTTTCTTT
>TRBV9|few|NA|TRBJ1-2
CASSVSRPGHYGYTF
TGTGCCAGCAGCGTCTCGAGGCCAGGTCACTATGGCTACACCTTC
>TRBV12-3/TRBV12-4|NA|NA|TRBJ1-2
CASSPTTGYGYTF
TGTGCCAGCAGCCCCACTACAGGGTATGGCTACACCTTC
>TRBV28|many|NA|TRBJ2-1
CASSEVRVHEQFF
TGTGCCAGCAGCGAGGTTAGGGTCCATGAGCAGTTCTTC
>TRBV7-9|many|NA|TRBJ2-3
CASSLVRALTDTQYF
TGTGCCAGCAGCTTAGTTCGAGCCCTCACAGATACGCAGTATTTT
>TRBV5-1|many|NA|TRBJ2-3
CASSSTGKDTQYF
TGCGCCAGCAGCTCGACTGGAAAAGATACGCAGTATTTT
>TRBV14|many|TRBD2|TRBJ2-5
CASSQLTSGLLETQYF
TGTGCCAGCAGCCAACTTACTAGCGGACTCCTAGAGACCCAGTACTTC
>TRBV14|many|TRBD2|TRBJ2-1
CASSQQELAGWNNEQFF
TGTGCCAGCAGCCAACAAGAACTAGCGGGATGGAACAATGAGCAGTTCTTC
>TRBV30|few|NA|TRBJ1-5
CAWSRWAGDQPQHF
TGTGCCTGGAGTCGGTGGGCAGGGGATCAGCCCCAGCATTTT
>TRBV10-2|NA|NA|TRBJ2-7
CASAEGGSYEQYF
TGCGCCAGCGCGGAGGGGGGCTCCTACGAGCAGTACTTC